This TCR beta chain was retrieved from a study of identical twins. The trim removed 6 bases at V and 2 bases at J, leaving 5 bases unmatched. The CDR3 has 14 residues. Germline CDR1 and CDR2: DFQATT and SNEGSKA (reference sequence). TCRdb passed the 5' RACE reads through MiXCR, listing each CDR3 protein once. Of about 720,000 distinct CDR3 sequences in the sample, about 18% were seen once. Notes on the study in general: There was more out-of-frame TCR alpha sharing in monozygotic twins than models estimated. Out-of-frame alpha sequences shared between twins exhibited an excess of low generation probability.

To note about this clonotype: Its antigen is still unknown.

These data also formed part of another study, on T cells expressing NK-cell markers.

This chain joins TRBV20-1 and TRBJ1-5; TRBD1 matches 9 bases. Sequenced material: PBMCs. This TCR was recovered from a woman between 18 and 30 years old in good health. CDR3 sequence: CSALDRGRNQPQHF. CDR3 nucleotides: TGCAGTGCCCTGGACAGGGGTCGCAATCAGCCCCAGCATTTT.